The text below deals with one T cell receptor beta chain. A junction end diverges from the germline sequence, so it may reflect a read error. Genomic DNA templated the TCR beta VDJ and CDR3 profiling. TCRdb passed the reads through MiXCR, listing each CDR3 protein once. The repertoire holds around 200,000 distinct CDR3 sequences, with about three fifths as singletons. This specimen comes from a study of CD8+CD57+ T cells in acquired aplastic anemia. Overall study: The average for DNA from sorted CD4+ and CD8+ cells was roughly 3 ug.

The germline V gene has CDR1 SGDLS and CDR2 YYNGEE. This CDR3 comprises 15 residues. Only patients with CD8+CD57+ cell expansion on flow cytometry were chosen for sequencing. Patient blood was sampled before any therapy had been received. The chain combines TRBV9 with TRBJ1-6, with a possible D match to TRBD1 (5 bases). The sequenced sample was sorted CD4+, CD8+, or CD8+CD57+ T cells (not recorded which) from PBMCs. This TCR was recovered from a human donor with aplastic anemia. The CDR3 reads CASSVRDDSYSPLHF. CDR3 coding DNA: TGTGCCAGCAGCGTGCGGGACGATAGTTATTCACCTCTCCACTTT.